The 29 T cell receptor beta chains below all came from one sample that was sequenced in a study of T cell responses to AZD1222 COVID-19 vaccine. Clones were sequenced by immunoSEQ multiplex PCR, and TCRdb holds only the in-frame ones, with some missing. This table has about 100,000 clones, around nine tenths appearing once. Sequences were derived from peripheral blood, sampled on day 0 of AZD1222 vaccination. These receptors were collected from an adult in good health.

The chain links TRBV5-1 to TRBJ2-2; 11 nucleotides agree with TRBD1. The CDR3 contains 18 residues. The junction had 11 bases not matched to a gene; V was cut back by 4 bases and J by 3 bases. Germline CDR1 is SGHRS and CDR2 is YFSETQ. DNA for the CDR3: TGCGCCAGCAGCCCGGGACAGGGGGTGGCGACGGACACCGGGGAGCTGTTTTTT. Translation gives CASSPGQGVATDTGELFF.

The chain is built from TRBV6-1 and TRBJ1-2; TRBD1 might be the D (6 bases). V was trimmed by 2 bases and J by 6 bases, leaving 13 bases between them. Germline V gene sequence: CDR1 MNHNS, CDR2 SASEGT. There are 14 residues in the CDR3. CDR3 sequence: CASSERGTPNGYTF. Here the CDR3 DNA reads TGTGCCAGCAGTGAAAGGGGGACACCTAATGGCTACACCTTC.

V gene TRBV3-1 (or the pseudogene TRBV3-2) combines with J gene TRBJ1-6; possibly TRBD1 for D (5 bases). Trimming removed 4 bases at V and 10 bases at J, with 20 bases between. Germline lookup yields CDR1 LGHDT and CDR2 YNNKEL (reference sequence). The CDR3 covers 16 residues. The CDR3 protein is CASSPRPLGVGSPLHF. DNA for the CDR3: TGTGCCAGCAGCCCCCGCCCGCTGGGGGTTGGGTCACCCCTCCACTTT.

This CDR3 is CASSPMISHEKLFF. In nucleotides, the CDR3 is TGTGCCAGCAGCCCAATGATCTCGCATGAAAAACTGTTTTTT. The chain couples TRBV7-9 to TRBJ1-4; D not resolved. V dropped 5 bases and J dropped 6 bases, with 13 bases sitting between them. Germline CDR1 is SEHNR and CDR2 is FQNEAQ (reference sequence). The CDR3 spans 14 residues.

The chain joins TRBV28 to TRBJ1-4, with unresolved D. The V gene's germline CDR1 is MDHEN and CDR2 SYDVKM. Trimming left V 4 bases short and J 4 bases short, with 10 bases between. The CDR3 length is 14 residues. In nucleotides, the CDR3 is TGTGCCAGCAGTTCAGTCGAGGGTAATGAAAAACTGTTTTTT. This gives the protein CASSSVEGNEKLFF.

The chain links TRBV7-3 to TRBJ2-3, with 9 bases identical to TRBD2. Germline V lookup: CDR1 SGHTA, CDR2 FQGTGA. J gave up 2 bases and V 5 bases, and 2 bases lay outside the gene matches. This CDR3 is 14 amino acids long. The CDR3 loop is CASSLAGPTDTQYF. In DNA form, the CDR3 reads TGTGCCAGCAGCCTAGCGGGGCCCACAGATACGCAGTATTTT.

This sequence joins TRBV7-8 and TRBJ1-6; the match to TRBD1 covers 8 bases. J lost 5 bases, V lost 2 bases, and 2 bases had no gene match. Per the germline V gene, CDR1 is SGHVS and CDR2 is FQNEAQ. CDR3 length equals 15 residues. CDR3 in amino acids: CASSLLDRDNSPLHF. The CDR3 nucleotides are TGTGCCAGCAGCTTATTGGACAGGGATAATTCACCCCTCCACTTT.

The V call is TRBV4-1, the J call TRBJ1-1; a possible D gene is TRBD1 (6 bases). The CDR3 is 16 residues long. V was shortened by 0 bases and J by 1 base, with 12 bases between the two germline ends. Germline CDR1 reads MGHRA; CDR2 reads YSYEKL. In DNA form, the CDR3 reads TGCGCCAGCAGCCAAGATCCCGGACAGAGGAACACTGAAGCTTTCTTT. Its translation: CASSQDPGQRNTEAFF.

V usage is TRBV5-4 and J usage is TRBJ2-3, with D perhaps TRBD2 (6 bases). The CDR3 has 16 amino acids. Germline V CDR1 and CDR2: SGHNT, YYREEE (reference sequence). Trimming removed 3 bases at V and 0 bases at J, with 14 bases between. The CDR3 loop is CASSSTGTLSTDTQYF. CDR3 bases: TGTGCCAGCAGCTCTACCGGGACTCTTAGCACAGATACGCAGTATTTT. Filled out from reference TRBV5-4 and TRBJ2-3, the complete variable domain reads ETGVTQSPTHLIKTRGQQVTLRCSSQSGHNTVSWYQQALGQGPQFIFQYYREEENGRGNFPPRFSGLQFPNYSSELNVNALELDDSALYLCASSSTGTLSTDTQYFGPGTRLTVL.

This chain joins TRBV27 and TRBJ1-5; 9 bases map to TRBD1. The CDR3 length is 15 residues. The V gene's germline CDR1 is MNHEY and CDR2 SMNVEV (reference sequence). V dropped 3 bases and J dropped 4; count of bases not matched to a gene: 4. The CDR3 loop is CASSLAGTGNQPQHF. CDR3 coding DNA: TGTGCCAGCAGTTTGGCCGGGACAGGGAATCAGCCCCAGCATTTT.

The J gene is TRBJ1-3, the V gene TRBV5-6, with D tentatively TRBD1 (5 bases). The CDR3 length is 16 residues. Trimming stripped 4 bases from V and 3 bases from J, with 17 bases between. CDR1 is SGHDT and CDR2 is YYEEEE in the germline V gene. CDR3 loop: CASSGFRGTDGNTIYF. For the CDR3, the DNA is TGTGCCAGCAGCGGATTCCGAGGGACGGATGGAAACACCATATATTTT.

The chain combines TRBV19 with TRBJ1-1, with D hard to call. The CDR3 has 15 residues. Trimming removed 3 bases at V and 1 base at J, with 12 bases between. Germline V gene sequence: CDR1 LNHDA, CDR2 SQIVND (reference sequence). The CDR3 protein is CASSMTALPNTEAFF. In DNA form, the CDR3 reads TGTGCCAGTAGTATGACGGCCCTTCCGAACACTGAAGCTTTCTTT.

The J gene is TRBJ1-2, the V gene TRBV29-1, with TRBD1 identical over 9 bases. Germline CDR1 is SQVTM and CDR2 is ANQGSEA. V lost 7 bases, J lost 3 bases, and 3 bases stayed unmatched. This CDR3 has 12 amino acids. This CDR3 reads CSAGDRDYGYTF. Written as DNA, the CDR3 is TGCAGCGCAGGGGACAGGGACTATGGCTACACCTTC. Drawing the rest from reference TRBV29-1 and TRBJ1-2, the complete variable domain is SAVISQKPSRDICQRGTSLTIQCQVDSQVTMMFWYRQQPGQSLTLIATANQGSEATYESGFVIDKFPISRPNLTFSTLTVSNMSPEDSSIYLCSAGDRDYGYTFGSGTRLTVV.

The chain has TRBV29-1 and TRBJ2-1; the D is unclear. The CDR3 loop spans 18 amino acids. CDR1 and CDR2 from the germline V gene are SQVTM and ANQGSEA. V was pared by 5 bases and J by 3 bases, with 26 bases between. CDR3 coding DNA: TGCAGCGTTTTCGGGTTCCTGGTTTTTGGGTTGAGCTACAATGAGCAGTTCTTC. Translation gives CSVFGFLVFGLSYNEQFF.

V and J are TRBV2 and TRBJ1-5; 11 bases align to TRBD1. The CDR3 length is 17 residues. CDR1 is SNHLY and CDR2 is FYNNEI in the germline V gene. V trimming: 6 bases; J trimming: 2 bases; junction bases outside the gene matches: 9. In DNA form, the CDR3 reads TGTGCCAGCAGCCACCTAGGACAGGGGGCCGGCAATCAGCCCCAGCATTTT. This encodes CASSHLGQGAGNQPQHF.

V and J are TRBV7-9 and TRBJ2-7, with 7 nucleotides matching TRBD1. Looked up from germline, CDR1 is SEHNR and CDR2 is FQNEAQ (reference sequence). The CDR3 sequence is 14 residues long. Trimming at V came to 4 bases and at J to 5 bases, leaving 8 bases not matched to a gene. The CDR3 region is CASSSRQGLHEQYF. CDR3 nucleotides: TGTGCCAGCAGCTCCAGACAGGGTTTACACGAGCAGTACTTC. Full variable domain (missing parts from reference TRBV7-9 and TRBJ2-7): DTGVSQNPRHKITKRGQNVTFRCDPISEHNRLYWYRQTLGQGPEFLTYFQNEAQLEKSRLLSDRFSAERPKGSFSTLEIQRTEQGDSAMYLCASSSRQGLHEQYFGPGTRLTVT.

The chain is built from TRBV15 and TRBJ1-4, with a tentative D call TRBD1 (6 bases). V was shortened by 4 bases and J by 5 bases, with 8 bases between the two germline ends. This CDR3 comprises 13 residues. Germline CDR1 reads LNHNV; CDR2 reads YYDKDF (reference sequence). Here the CDR3 reads CATSKGQNEKLFF. The CDR3 nucleotides are TGTGCCACCAGCAAAGGACAGAATGAAAAACTGTTTTTT.

Concerning this clone itself: One junction end does not reproduce the germline sequence, and a read error may be involved. The rearrangement joins TRBV3-1 (or the pseudogene TRBV3-2) to TRBJ2-5, with unresolved D. The germline CDR1 and CDR2 sequences are LGHDT and YNNKEL (reference sequence). CDR3 length equals 13 residues. CDR3 residues: CASSQVVQETQYF. DNA for the CDR3: TGTGCCAGCAGTCAAGTCGTACAAGAGACCCAGTACTTC.

V usage is TRBV15 and J usage is TRBJ2-2, with D unresolved. CDR1 is LNHNV and CDR2 is YYDKDF in the germline V gene (reference sequence). This CDR3 has 16 residues. The V and J ends lost 3 bases and 1 base respectively, with 12 bases between them. CDR3 sequence reads: CATSSSVLRNTGELFF. The CDR3 bases are TGTGCCACCAGCAGCTCGGTTCTTCGGAACACCGGGGAGCTGTTTTTT. The full variable domain, rest sourced from reference TRBV15 and TRBJ2-2, is DAMVIQNPRYQVTQFGKPVTLSCSQTLNHNVMYWYQQKSSQAPKLLFHYYDKDFNNEADTPDNFQSRRPNTSFCFLDIRSPGLGDTAMYLCATSSSVLRNTGELFFGEGSRLTVL.

This clone was seen only once. This chain links TRBV30 with TRBJ2-5; tentatively, D is TRBD2 (6 bases). The V and J ends lost 3 bases and 4 bases respectively, with 18 bases between them. The CDR3 loop spans 15 amino acids. Germline V CDR1 and CDR2: GTSNPN, SVGIG (reference sequence). The CDR3: CAWSKGRNGGETQYF. The CDR3, as DNA: TGTGCCTGGAGCAAAGGACGTAACGGGGGAGAGACCCAGTACTTC.

The rearrangement links TRBV6-5 to TRBJ1-2, with 9 bases identical to TRBD1. Germline lookup yields CDR1 MNHEY and CDR2 SVGAGI. The CDR3 totals 14 residues. The V gene end was trimmed by 6 bases and the J gene end by 5 bases; junction bases not matched to a gene: 7. CDR3 in amino acids: CASSFGQGNYGYTF. In DNA form, the CDR3 reads TGTGCCAGCAGCTTCGGACAGGGGAATTATGGCTACACCTTC.

The V call is TRBV27, the J call TRBJ2-6; D call uncertain. CDR1 and CDR2 from the germline V gene are MNHEY and SMNVEV (reference sequence). The V and J ends lost 2 bases and 0 bases respectively, with 11 bases between them. The CDR3 runs to 17 residues. This CDR3 is CASSLATTSSGANVLTF. DNA for the CDR3: TGTGCCAGCAGTTTAGCCACGACAAGCTCTGGGGCCAACGTCCTGACTTTC.

The chain links TRBV5-5 to TRBJ1-4; D is uncertain. This CDR3 comprises 13 residues. Germline values: CDR1 SGHKS, CDR2 YYEKEE (reference sequence). V lost 0 bases and J 5 bases, leaving 5 bases between the germline ends. The CDR3, as DNA: TGTGCCAGCAGCTTGGGTGGAAATGAAAAACTGTTTTTT. Amino acids: CASSLGGNEKLFF. The entire variable domain, with the rest obtained from reference TRBV5-5 and TRBJ1-4, is as follows: DAGVTQSPTHLIKTRGQQVTLRCSPISGHKSVSWYQQVLGQGPQFIFQYYEKEERGRGNFPDRFSARQFPNYSSELNVNALLLGDSALYLCASSLGGNEKLFFGSGTQLSVL.

The chain couples TRBV6-4 to TRBJ1-6, with D possibly being TRBD1 (6 bases). V was shortened by 5 bases and J by 8 bases, with 16 bases between the two germline ends. This CDR3 is built from 15 residues. CDR1 is MRHNA and CDR2 is SNTAGT in the germline V gene. In DNA, the CDR3 is TGTGCCAGCAGTCAACGCCAGGGGTTTGATTCACCCCTCCACTTT. The encoded protein is CASSQRQGFDSPLHF.

The gene calls are TRBV6-1 and TRBJ1-6; D is possibly TRBD1 (6 bases). Trimming stripped 1 base from V and 5 bases from J, with 18 bases between. This CDR3 is built from 18 residues. CDR1 is MNHNS, CDR2 SASEGT, per germline. This CDR3 reads CASSEGKGKGQNNSPLHF. Here the CDR3 DNA reads TGTGCCAGCAGTGAAGGCAAGGGGAAGGGACAAAATAATTCACCCCTCCACTTT.

V is TRBV7-2 and J is TRBJ1-5; D possibly corresponds to TRBD1 (5 bases). Trimming shortened V by 3 bases and J by 2 bases, and 17 bases separated the two germline ends. This CDR3 contains 17 residues. Looked up from germline, CDR1 is SGHTA and CDR2 is FQGNSA. The CDR3 is CASSLAGATSGNQPQHF. The CDR3 DNA reads as TGTGCCAGCAGCTTGGCTGGGGCTACATCGGGCAATCAGCCCCAGCATTTT. The whole variable domain, filled in from reference TRBV7-2 and TRBJ1-5, reads GAGVSQSPSNKVTEKGKDVELRCDPISGHTALYWYRQSLGQGLEFLIYFQGNSAPDKSGLPSDRFSAERTGGSVSTLTIQRTQQEDSAVYLCASSLAGATSGNQPQHFGDGTRLSIL.

The chain employs TRBV10-3 and TRBJ2-7; weak D call: TRBD1 (6 bases). Per the germline V gene, CDR1 is ENHRY and CDR2 is SYGVKD. Trimming removed 3 bases from V and 2 bases from J, with 17 bases in between. The CDR3 contains 16 residues. As DNA, the CDR3 is TGTGCCATCAGTGACCATACCAGGGACATTACCTACGAGCAGTACTTC. Translated, it gives CAISDHTRDITYEQYF.

This clone was counted a single time. The V call is TRBV5-5, the J call TRBJ1-1; D ambiguous. The CDR3 loop spans 14 amino acids. V shed 4 bases and J shed 6 bases, with 16 bases lying between them. The germline CDR1 and CDR2 sequences are SGHKS and YYEKEE (reference sequence). Here the CDR3 reads CASSLTAMRAEAFF. The CDR3 nucleotides are TGTGCCAGCAGCCTAACAGCCATGAGGGCTGAAGCTTTCTTT.

The J gene is TRBJ1-2, the V gene TRBV7-9; no reliable D call. Germline values: CDR1 SEHNR, CDR2 FQNEAQ (reference sequence). The CDR3 is made up of 14 amino acids. V was shortened by 4 bases and J by 2 bases, with 11 bases between the two germline ends. The CDR3 reads CASSSSRRNYGYTF. The CDR3 region has the DNA TGTGCCAGCAGCTCAAGCAGGAGGAACTATGGCTACACCTTC.